This T cell receptor beta chain derives from a study of T cells in Graves' hyperthyroidism and ophthalmopathy. Whole-study results and caveats: It was a median approximately 6.9 months before onset that the model predicted ophthalmopathy. The majority of expanded thyroid clonotypes above 0.001 also appeared in blood.

The sample holds many counts of this clonotype. Its antigen is not identified. Amplification yielded TCR beta CDR3 regions, with RNA transcripts as the source. RT-PCR in the first round (using the HTBI primer set) targeted the TCR CDR3. MiXCR was run by TCRdb on the multiplex PCR reads, yielding one entry per CDR3 protein. The sample lists approximately 630,000 distinct CDR3 sequences; roughly 17% were seen once. This sequence was found in a woman in her twenties or thirties with Graves' hyperthyroidism. Sequencing was done on a sample of blood.

CDR3 coding DNA: TGTGCCAGCAGTTCCCCAGGGACCGGGGGCACTGAAGCTTTCTTT. The encoded protein is CASSSPGTGGTEAFF. J is TRBJ1-1 and V is TRBV28; D might be TRBD1 (5 bases). The V gene lost 4 bases and the J gene lost 4 bases, with 16 bases spanning the gap. CDR1 and CDR2 from the germline V gene are MDHEN and SYDVKM. This CDR3 region has 15 residues.